One and the same sample provided the 9 T cell receptor beta chains below, sequenced in a study of T-cell memory formation after mild COVID-19. MiXCR, applied by TCRdb to the 5' RACE reads, yields one record per CDR3 protein. The profile shows 400,000 to 500,000 distinct CDR3 sequences, around 24% of them singletons. The sequencing sample was made of PBMCs or a T cell subset sorted from them (not recorded which). The receptors were gathered from an adult woman who had mild COVID-19 (a few samples of this study predate the infection). Cell type and time point are not known.

In its sample, this clonotype was seen a few times. V and J are TRBV12-3 or TRBV12-4 and TRBJ2-1; no clear D. With 3 bases removed from V and 6 bases from J, the gap between germline ends came to 12 bases. CDR3 size: 14 residues. CDR3 sequence: CASSFGQMRNEQFF. The DNA of the CDR3 is TGTGCCAGCAGTTTTGGGCAGATGCGCAATGAGCAGTTCTTC.

This clonotype has more than one count but fewer than ten. As DNA, the CDR3 is TGTGCCAGCACCCCTCTCTGGCAGCAATTGGAGAACACCATATATTTT. As protein: CASTPLWQQLENTIYF. The V and J genes are TRBV6-5 and TRBJ1-3; unclear D gene. The length of the CDR3 is 16 residues. Trimming removed 7 bases from V and 7 bases from J, with 23 bases in between. Germline V gene data show CDR1 as MNHEY and CDR2 as SVGAGI.

This clonotype has more than one count but fewer than ten. CDR3 amino acids: CASNALAGVYTDTQYF. CDR3 in DNA: TGCGCCAGCAATGCCCTGGCGGGAGTATACACAGATACGCAGTATTTT. V is TRBV5-1 and J is TRBJ2-3, with 7 bases lining up with TRBD2. The CDR3 is 16 amino acids. The V gene end was trimmed by 6 bases and the J gene end by 2 bases; junction bases not matched to a gene: 12. Germline V gene sequence: CDR1 SGHRS, CDR2 YFSETQ.

This rearrangement joins TRBV28 to TRBJ2-1; 9 bases line up with TRBD1. V shed 8 bases, J shed 4 bases, and the junction held 3 bases outside the gene matches. Germline V gene data show CDR1 as MDHEN and CDR2 as SYDVKM. The CDR3 is 13 residues long. CDR3 nucleotide sequence: TGTGCCAGCTGGGGACAGGGTTACAATGAGCAGTTCTTC. Its translation: CASWGQGYNEQFF.

This clonotype appeared a few times. The gene calls are TRBV11-3 and TRBJ2-2, with 7 nucleotides matching TRBD1. CDR1 and CDR2 (germline): SGHNT, YENEEA. Trimming at V came to 2 bases and at J to 5 bases, leaving 17 bases not matched to a gene. The CDR3 sequence is 19 residues long. The chain's CDR3 is CASSLFENDRVRRTGELFF. The CDR3 DNA sequence: TGTGCCAGCAGCTTATTTGAAAACGACAGGGTGAGGAGGACCGGGGAGCTGTTTTTT.

The genes are TRBV5-4 and TRBJ2-3; tentatively, D is TRBD2 (5 bases). Per the germline V gene, CDR1 is SGHNT and CDR2 is YYREEE (reference sequence). This CDR3 comprises 14 residues. V dropped 4 bases and J dropped 5 bases, with 14 bases sitting between them. CDR3 residues: CASSPRTLGDTQYF. The DNA for the CDR3 is TGTGCCAGCAGCCCCAGGACTCTTGGAGATACGCAGTATTTT.

Only a few counts were recorded for this clonotype. The chain uses TRBV9 and TRBJ1-3; D call uncertain. V lost 4 bases and J 0 bases, leaving 11 bases between the germline ends. Germline V gene sequence: CDR1 SGDLS, CDR2 YYNGEE. This CDR3 has 15 residues. Written as DNA, the CDR3 is TGTGCCAGCAGCTCCGGGCCACTCTCTGGAAACACCATATATTTT. Protein sequence: CASSSGPLSGNTIYF.

This clonotype was counted a few times. V usage is TRBV29-1 and J usage is TRBJ2-1; TRBD2 aligns across 9 bases. The CDR3 consists of 16 residues. Germline values: CDR1 SQVTM, CDR2 ANQGSEA. Trimming took 3 bases from V and 3 from J; bases not matched to a gene: 9. This CDR3 is CSVDQASGVNYNEQFF. As DNA, the CDR3 is TGCAGCGTTGATCAGGCTAGCGGGGTTAACTACAATGAGCAGTTCTTC.

This sequence joins TRBV29-1 and TRBJ2-1, with TRBD2 as a possible D gene (7 bases). The germline V and J ends were trimmed by 2 bases and 6 bases, with 11 bases remaining between them. From germline, CDR1 is SQVTM and CDR2 ANQGSEA. The CDR3 sequence is 13 residues long. CDR3 in DNA: TGCAGCGTTGAACTGGGGGGGCGCAATGAGCAGTTCTTC. As protein: CSVELGGRNEQFF.